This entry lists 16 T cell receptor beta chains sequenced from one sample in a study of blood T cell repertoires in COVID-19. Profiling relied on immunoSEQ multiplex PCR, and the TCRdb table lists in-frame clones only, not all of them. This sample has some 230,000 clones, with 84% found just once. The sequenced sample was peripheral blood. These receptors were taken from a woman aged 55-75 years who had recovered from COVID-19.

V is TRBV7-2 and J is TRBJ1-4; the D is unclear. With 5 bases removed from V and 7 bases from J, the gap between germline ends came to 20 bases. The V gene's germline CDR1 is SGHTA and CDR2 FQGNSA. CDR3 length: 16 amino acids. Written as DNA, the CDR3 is TGTGCCAGCAGCCCCCGCCCGAGGCCCCGGGGTGAAAAACTGTTTTTT. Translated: CASSPRPRPRGEKLFF.

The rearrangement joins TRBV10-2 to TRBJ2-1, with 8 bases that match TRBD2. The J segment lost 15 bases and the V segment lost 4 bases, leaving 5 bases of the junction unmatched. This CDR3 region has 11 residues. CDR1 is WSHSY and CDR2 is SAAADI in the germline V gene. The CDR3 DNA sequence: TGCGCCAGCAGTGCCGGGACTAGTTCGTTCTTC. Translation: CASSAGTSSFF.

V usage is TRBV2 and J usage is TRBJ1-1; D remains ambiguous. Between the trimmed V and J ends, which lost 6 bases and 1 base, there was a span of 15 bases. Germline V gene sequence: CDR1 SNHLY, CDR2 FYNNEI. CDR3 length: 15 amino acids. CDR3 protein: CASRIPGVSNTEAFF. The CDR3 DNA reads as TGTGCCAGCAGAATACCGGGAGTATCGAACACTGAAGCTTTCTTT.

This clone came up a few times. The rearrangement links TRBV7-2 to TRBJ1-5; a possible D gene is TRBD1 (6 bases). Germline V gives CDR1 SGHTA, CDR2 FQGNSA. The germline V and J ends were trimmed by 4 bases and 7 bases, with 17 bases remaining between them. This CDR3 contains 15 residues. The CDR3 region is CASSSFTGLEQPQHF. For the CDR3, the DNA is TGTGCCAGCAGCTCCTTCACAGGGTTGGAACAGCCCCAGCATTTT.

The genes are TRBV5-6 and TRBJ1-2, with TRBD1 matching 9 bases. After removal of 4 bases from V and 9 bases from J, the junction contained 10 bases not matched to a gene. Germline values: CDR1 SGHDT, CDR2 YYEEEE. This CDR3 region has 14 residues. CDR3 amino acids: CASSRAGTGFSYTF. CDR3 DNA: TGTGCCAGCAGCCGCGCCGGGACAGGGTTTAGCTACACCTTC.

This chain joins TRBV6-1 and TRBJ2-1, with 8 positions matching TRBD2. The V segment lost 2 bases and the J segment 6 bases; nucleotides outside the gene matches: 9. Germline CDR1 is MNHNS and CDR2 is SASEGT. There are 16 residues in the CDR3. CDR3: CASSEPGLGGANEQFF. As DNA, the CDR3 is TGTGCCAGCAGTGAACCGGGACTAGGAGGGGCCAATGAGCAGTTCTTC.

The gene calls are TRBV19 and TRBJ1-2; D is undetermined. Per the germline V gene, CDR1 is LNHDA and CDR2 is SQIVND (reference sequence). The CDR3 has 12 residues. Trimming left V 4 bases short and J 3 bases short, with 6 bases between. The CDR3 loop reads CASSSGDYGYTF. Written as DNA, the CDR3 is TGTGCCAGTAGTAGCGGGGACTATGGCTACACCTTC.

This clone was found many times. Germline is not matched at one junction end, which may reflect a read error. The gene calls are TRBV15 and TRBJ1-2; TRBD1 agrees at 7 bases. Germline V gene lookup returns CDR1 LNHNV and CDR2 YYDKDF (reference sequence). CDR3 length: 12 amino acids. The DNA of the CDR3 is TGTGCCACCAGCAGAGATGTAGGGGGCGAGTCCTTC. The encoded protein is CATSRDVGGESF.

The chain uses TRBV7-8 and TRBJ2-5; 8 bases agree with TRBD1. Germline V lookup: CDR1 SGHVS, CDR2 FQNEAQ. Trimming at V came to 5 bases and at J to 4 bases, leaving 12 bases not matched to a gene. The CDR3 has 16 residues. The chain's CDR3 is CASSQRWTGRRETQYF. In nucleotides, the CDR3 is TGTGCCAGCAGCCAGAGATGGACAGGGAGAAGAGAGACCCAGTACTTC.

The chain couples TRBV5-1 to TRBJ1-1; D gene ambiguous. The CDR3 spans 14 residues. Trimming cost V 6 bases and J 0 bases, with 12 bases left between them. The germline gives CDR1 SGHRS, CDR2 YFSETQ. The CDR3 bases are TGCGCCAGCACTAGGCCGGGAATGAACACTGAAGCTTTCTTT. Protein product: CASTRPGMNTEAFF.

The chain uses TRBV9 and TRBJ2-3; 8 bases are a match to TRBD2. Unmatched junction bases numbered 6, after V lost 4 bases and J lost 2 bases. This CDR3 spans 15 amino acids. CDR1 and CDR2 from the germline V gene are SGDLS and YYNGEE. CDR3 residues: CASSPRGGHTDTQYF. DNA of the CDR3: TGTGCCAGCAGCCCACGGGGGGGGCACACAGATACGCAGTATTTT. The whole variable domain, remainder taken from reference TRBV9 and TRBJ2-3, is DSGVTQTPKHLITATGQRVTLRCSPRSGDLSVYWYQQSLDQGLQFLIQYYNGEERAKGNILERFSAQQFPDLHSELNLSSLELGDSALYFCASSPRGGHTDTQYFGPGTRLTVL.

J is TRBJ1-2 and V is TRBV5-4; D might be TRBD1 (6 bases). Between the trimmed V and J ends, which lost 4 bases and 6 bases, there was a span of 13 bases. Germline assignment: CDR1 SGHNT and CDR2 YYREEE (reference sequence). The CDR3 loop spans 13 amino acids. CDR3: CASSPNRVDGYTF. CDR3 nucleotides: TGTGCCAGCAGCCCAAACAGGGTGGATGGCTACACCTTC.

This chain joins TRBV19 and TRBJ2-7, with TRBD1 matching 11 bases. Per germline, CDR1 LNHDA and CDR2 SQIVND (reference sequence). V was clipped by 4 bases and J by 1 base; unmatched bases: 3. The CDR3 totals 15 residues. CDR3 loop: CASSRGTGGSYEQYF. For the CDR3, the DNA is TGTGCCAGTAGTAGAGGGACAGGGGGTTCCTACGAGCAGTACTTC. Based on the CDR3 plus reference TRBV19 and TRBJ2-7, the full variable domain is DGGITQSPKYLFRKEGQNVTLSCEQNLNHDAMYWYRQDPGQGLRLIYYSQIVNDFQKGDIAEGYSVSREKKESFPLTVTSAQKNPTAFYLCASSRGTGGSYEQYFGPGTRLTVT.

CDR3 amino acids: CASFPRLATNEKLFF. DNA for the CDR3: TGTGCCAGCTTCCCCAGACTTGCAACTAATGAAAAACTGTTTTTT. This sequence joins TRBV7-9 and TRBJ1-4; D uncertain. This CDR3 comprises 15 residues. Trimming removed 8 bases at V and 0 bases at J, with 13 bases between. Germline loops: CDR1 SEHNR, CDR2 FQNEAQ (reference sequence).

CDR3 in DNA: TGTGCCTGGAGTGTTTATCCGGGGACAGGGGTTAATGAAAAACTGTTTTTT. Translated, it gives CAWSVYPGTGVNEKLFF. This rearrangement joins TRBV30 to TRBJ1-4; 10 nucleotides agree with TRBD1. There are 17 residues in the CDR3. V was pared by 0 bases and J by 4 bases, with 8 bases of the junction left unmatched. Germline loops: CDR1 GTSNPN, CDR2 SVGIG (reference sequence).

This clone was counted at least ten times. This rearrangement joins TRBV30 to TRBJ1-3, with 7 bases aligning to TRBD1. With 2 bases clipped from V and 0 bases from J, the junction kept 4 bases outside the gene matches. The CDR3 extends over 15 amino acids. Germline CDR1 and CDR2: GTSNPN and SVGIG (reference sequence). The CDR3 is CAWSPGGNSGNTIYF. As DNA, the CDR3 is TGTGCCTGGAGTCCAGGGGGTAACTCTGGAAACACCATATATTTT.